This TCR beta chain comes out of a study of siplizumab effects on memory and regulatory T cells (dated by TCRdb to between 2017 and 2020). With respect to the entire study: The study looked at the effect of siplizumab, an anti-CD2 antibody, on alloreactive T-cell subsets in allogeneic mixed lymphocyte reactions made from human PBMCs.

General study outcomes and caveats: Sequences below about 10^-5 frequency were poorly captured, so only a minor fraction of alloreactive clones could be mapped to unstimulated subsets. Roughly 80-97% of proliferating CD4+ or CD8+ clones could not be assigned a naive or memory phenotype. Siplizumab significantly lowered the cumulative frequency of alloreactive sequences that could be traced to unstimulated CD4+ memory T cells. Whether proliferating Tregs from siplizumab cultures were suppressive was not functionally confirmed. Unstimulated naive T cells appeared to be more diverse than memory T cells, and naive cells seemed to make a substantial contribution to the alloresponse. In reactions with siplizumab, an average of about 69% of mappable alloreactive CD4+ clones were Treg-derived, compared with roughly 26% in control reactions.

Library prep was done by the immunoSEQ multiplex PCR assay. Each sample had 10^5 or so TCR templates assayed by the deep sequencing platform. Genomic DNA extracted from sorted T cells was used for TCRbeta CDR3 sequencing. The authors' pipeline ran thus. Clonal analysis of TCRbeta CDR3 data was done in the R programming language. Alloreactive CD4+ and CD8+ clones were identified by comparing unstimulated samples to CFSE-low samples taken after the reaction. Alloreactive CD4+ clones were assigned to regulatory or non-regulatory origin by matching sequences to sorted unstimulated Treg and non-Treg repertoires. TCRdb obtained this table from immuneACCESS and retained in-frame rearrangements with V and J assigned. These tables miss some clones; where compared with another copy, unresolved V genes account for less than half of the shortfall, and the remainder is unexplained. Clone size and the V and J calls come from that table; the DNA yielded D and trimming. In all, the sample holds around 100,000 clones, and about 91% of those were seen once. The leading ten clones occupy 0.13% to 0.15% of the sample.

Sorted unstimulated T cells and proliferating T cells recovered from mixed lymphocyte reactions were subjected to TCRbeta CDR3 sequencing. Fresh whole blood from approximately ten HLA-typed healthy donors was used to isolate PBMCs. A note on this clone: Its binding antigen is unknown. Per-base qualities were not stored, and no clone one base away is much larger.

Sequenced sample: CD4+ T cells sorted from blood. The receptor's source is a human donor in good health.

Here the CDR3 is given as CASSLSTAHTEAFF. The nucleotide sequence reads as follows: TGTGCCAGCAGCTTATCGACCGCGCACACTGAAGCTTTCTTT. This receptor chain uses TRBV7-9 and TRBJ1-1, with the D gene not clear enough to name. Measured from the cysteine to the phenylalanine, the CDR3 is 14 residues long. Only the CDR3 DNA is retained, 42 bases long and in frame from the first base. Between the V and J ends, shortened by 2 bases and 3 bases respectively, the junction contains 10 bases. The germline V gene (reference sequence) sets CDR1 to SEHNR and CDR2 to FQNEAQ.